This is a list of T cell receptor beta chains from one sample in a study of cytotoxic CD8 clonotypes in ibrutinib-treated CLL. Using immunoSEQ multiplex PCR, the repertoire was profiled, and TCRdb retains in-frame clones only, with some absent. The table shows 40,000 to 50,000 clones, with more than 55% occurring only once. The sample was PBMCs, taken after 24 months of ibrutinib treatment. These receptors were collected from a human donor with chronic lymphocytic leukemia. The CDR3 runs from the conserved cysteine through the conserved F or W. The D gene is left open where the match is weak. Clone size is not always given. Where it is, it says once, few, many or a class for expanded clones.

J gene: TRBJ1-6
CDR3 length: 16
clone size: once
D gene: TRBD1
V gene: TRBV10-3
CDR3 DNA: TGTGCCATCAGCCAAACCGGGACAGGGGTTAATTCACCCCTCCACTTT
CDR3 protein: CAISQTGTGVNSPLHF

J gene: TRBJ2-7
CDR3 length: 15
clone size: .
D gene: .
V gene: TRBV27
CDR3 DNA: TGTGCCAGCAGTTTGGGGGCAGGGTCAAGAGGCGAGCAGTACTTC
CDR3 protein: CASSLGAGSRGEQYF

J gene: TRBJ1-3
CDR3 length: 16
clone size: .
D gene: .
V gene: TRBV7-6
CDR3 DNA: TGTGCCAGCAGCTTAGAGGGGAGGCTGGGAGGAAACACCATATATTTT
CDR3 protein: CASSLEGRLGGNTIYF

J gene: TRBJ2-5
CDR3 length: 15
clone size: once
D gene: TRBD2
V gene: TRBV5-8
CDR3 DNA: TGTGCCAGCAGCTTGGGGCTAGCGGGTCTGGAGACCCAGTACTTC
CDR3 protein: CASSLGLAGLETQYF

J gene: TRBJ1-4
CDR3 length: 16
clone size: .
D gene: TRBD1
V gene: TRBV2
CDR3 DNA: TGTGCCAGCACTCGGGACAGCCTTGCAACTAATGAAAAACTGTTTTTT
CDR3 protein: CASTRDSLATNEKLFF

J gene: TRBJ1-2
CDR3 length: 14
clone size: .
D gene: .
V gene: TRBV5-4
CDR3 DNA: TGTGCCAGCAGCTTGGGTCTCAGTTCAAGCGGCTACACCTTC
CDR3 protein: CASSLGLSSSGYTF

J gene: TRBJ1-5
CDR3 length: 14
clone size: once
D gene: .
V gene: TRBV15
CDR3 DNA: TGTGCCACCAGCAGAGATGGTAGTAATCAGCCCCAGCATTTT
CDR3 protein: CATSRDGSNQPQHF

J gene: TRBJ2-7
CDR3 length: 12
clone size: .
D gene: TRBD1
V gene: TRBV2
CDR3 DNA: TGTGCCATCCAGGACAGGTCCTACGAGCAGTACTTC
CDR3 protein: CAIQDRSYEQYF

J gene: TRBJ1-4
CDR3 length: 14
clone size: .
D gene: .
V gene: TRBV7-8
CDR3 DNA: TGTGCCAGCAGCTTAGTTGCGGGGAGTGAAAAACTGTTTTTT
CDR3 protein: CASSLVAGSEKLFF

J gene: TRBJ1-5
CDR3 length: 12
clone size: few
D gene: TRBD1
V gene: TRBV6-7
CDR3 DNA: TGTGCCAGCAGTCAGGGGGATCAGCCCCAGCATTTT
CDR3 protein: CASSQGDQPQHF

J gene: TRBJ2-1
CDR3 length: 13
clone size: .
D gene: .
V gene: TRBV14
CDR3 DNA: TGTGCCAGCAGCCAAGTTAGGGGGAATGAGCAGTTCTTC
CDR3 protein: CASSQVRGNEQFF

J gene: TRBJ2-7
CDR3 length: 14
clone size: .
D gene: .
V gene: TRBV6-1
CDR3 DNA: TGTGCCAGCAGCCCCTCTTTCCTGTCCGCCGAGCAGTACTTC
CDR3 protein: CASSPSFLSAEQYF

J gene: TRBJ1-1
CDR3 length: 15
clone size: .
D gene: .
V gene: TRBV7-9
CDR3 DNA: TGTGCCAGCAGCTTAGAAGGAAACCGAAACACTGAAGCTTTCTTT
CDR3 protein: CASSLEGNRNTEAFF

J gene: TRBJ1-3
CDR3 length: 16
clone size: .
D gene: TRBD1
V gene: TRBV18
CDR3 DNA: TGTGCCAGCTCACCAATGGACAGGGTTGCTGGAAACACCATATATTTT
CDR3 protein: CASSPMDRVAGNTIYF

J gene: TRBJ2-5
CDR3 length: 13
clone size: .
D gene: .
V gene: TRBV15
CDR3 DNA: TGTGCCACCCAAGTCGGGACCCGAGAGACCCAGTACTTC
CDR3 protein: CATQVGTRETQYF

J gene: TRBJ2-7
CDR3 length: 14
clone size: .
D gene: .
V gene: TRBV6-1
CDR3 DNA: TGTGCCAGCAGTGAACAGGGTAGCTCCTACGAGCAGTACTTC
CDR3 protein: CASSEQGSSYEQYF

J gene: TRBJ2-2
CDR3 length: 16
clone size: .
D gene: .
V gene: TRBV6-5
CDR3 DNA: TGTGCCAGCAGTTACTCAAAGAAAACGAACACCGGGGAGCTGTTTTTT
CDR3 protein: CASSYSKKTNTGELFF

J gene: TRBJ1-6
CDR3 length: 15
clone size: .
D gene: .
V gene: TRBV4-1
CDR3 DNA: TGCGCCAGCAGCCAATACAACTCCTATAATTCACCCCTCCACTTT
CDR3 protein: CASSQYNSYNSPLHF

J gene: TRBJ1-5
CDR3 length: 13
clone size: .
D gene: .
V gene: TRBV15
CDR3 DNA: TGTGCCACCAGCAGCACAGGGTACCAGCCCCAGCATTTT
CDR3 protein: CATSSTGYQPQHF

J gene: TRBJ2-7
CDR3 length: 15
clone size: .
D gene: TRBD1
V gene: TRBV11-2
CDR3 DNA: TGTGCCAGCAGCTCCGGACAGGGGGCAGGATACGAGCAGTACTTC
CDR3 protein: CASSSGQGAGYEQYF

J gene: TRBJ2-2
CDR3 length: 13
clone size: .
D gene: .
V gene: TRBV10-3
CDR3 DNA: TGTGCCATCAGGGGCGGGTCGACCGGGGAGCTGTTTTTT
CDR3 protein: CAIRGGSTGELFF

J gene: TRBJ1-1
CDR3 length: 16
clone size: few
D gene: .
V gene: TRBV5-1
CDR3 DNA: TGCGCCAGCAGCTCGGTAGGTGGCCCCGGGGGTACTGAAGCTTTCTTT
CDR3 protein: CASSSVGGPGGTEAFF

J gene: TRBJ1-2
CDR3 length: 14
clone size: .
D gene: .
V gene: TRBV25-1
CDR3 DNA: TGTGCCAGCAGTGAATATGGAGCAGGGTATGGCTACACCTTC
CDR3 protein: CASSEYGAGYGYTF

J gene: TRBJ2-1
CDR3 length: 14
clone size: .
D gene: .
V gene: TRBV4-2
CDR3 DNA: TGTGCCAGCAGCCAAGAGTTGCAGCGGGCGACGATGTTCTTC
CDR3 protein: CASSQELQRATMFF

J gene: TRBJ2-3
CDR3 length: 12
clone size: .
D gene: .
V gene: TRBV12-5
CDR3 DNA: TGTGCTAGTGGTTGGAGGACAGATACGCAGTATTTT
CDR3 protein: CASGWRTDTQYF

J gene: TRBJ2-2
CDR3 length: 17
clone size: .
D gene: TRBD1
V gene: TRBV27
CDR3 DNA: TGTGCCAGCAGTCCGGACAGGGGAATGAGTAACACCGGGGAGCTGTTTTTT
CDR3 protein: CASSPDRGMSNTGELFF

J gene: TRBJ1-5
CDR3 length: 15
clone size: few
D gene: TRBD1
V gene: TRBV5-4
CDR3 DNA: TGTGCCAGCAGCCCGATCCGGGACAGTCAGCAGCCCCAGCATTTT
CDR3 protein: CASSPIRDSQQPQHF

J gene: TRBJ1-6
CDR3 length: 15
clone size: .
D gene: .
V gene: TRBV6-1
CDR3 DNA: TGTGCCAGCAGGCGGGACCTCTCCTATAATTCACCCCTCCACTTT
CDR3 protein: CASRRDLSYNSPLHF

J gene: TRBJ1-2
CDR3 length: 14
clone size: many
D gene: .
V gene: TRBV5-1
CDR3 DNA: TGCGCCAGCAGCTTGACGCCATGGGTGTATGGCTACACCTTC
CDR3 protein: CASSLTPWVYGYTF

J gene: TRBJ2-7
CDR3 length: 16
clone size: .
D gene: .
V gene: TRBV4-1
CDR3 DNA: TGCGCCAGCAGCCAAACCGGGACCAGCCACCTTTACGAGCAGTACTTC
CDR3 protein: CASSQTGTSHLYEQYF

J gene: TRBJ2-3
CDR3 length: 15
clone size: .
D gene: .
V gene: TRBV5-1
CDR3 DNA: TGCGCCAGCAGCACCTCGGGGGCGCATACAGATACGCAGTATTTT
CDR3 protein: CASSTSGAHTDTQYF

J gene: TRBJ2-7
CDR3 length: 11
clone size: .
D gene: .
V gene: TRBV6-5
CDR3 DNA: TGTGCCAGCAGGGTGCGGAACATGCAGTACTTC
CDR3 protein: CASRVRNMQYF